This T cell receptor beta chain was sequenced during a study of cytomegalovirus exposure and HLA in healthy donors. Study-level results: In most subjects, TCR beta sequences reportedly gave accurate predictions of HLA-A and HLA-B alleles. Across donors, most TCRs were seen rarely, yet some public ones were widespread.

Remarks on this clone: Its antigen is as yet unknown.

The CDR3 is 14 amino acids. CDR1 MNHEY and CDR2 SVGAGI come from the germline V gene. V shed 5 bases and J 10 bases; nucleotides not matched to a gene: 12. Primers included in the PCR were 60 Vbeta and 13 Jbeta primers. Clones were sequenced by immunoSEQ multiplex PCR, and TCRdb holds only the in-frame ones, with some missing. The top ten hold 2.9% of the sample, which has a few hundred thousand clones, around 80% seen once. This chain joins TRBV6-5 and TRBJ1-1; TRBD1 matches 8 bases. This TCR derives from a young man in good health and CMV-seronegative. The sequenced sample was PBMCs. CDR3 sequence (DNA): TGTGCCAGCAGTAACCGGGACAGGTCAGAGGGAGCTTTCTTT. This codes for CASSNRDRSEGAFF.